The source of this T cell receptor (beta chain) is a study of beta chain features in type 1 diabetes. Study-level results: High TCR expression in some cells could lead to their over-representation in cDNA sequencing. Researchers report that Type 1 diabetes patients had moderately but significantly shorter TCRB CDR3s across all four CD4+ subsets.

This CDR3 is built from 19 residues. J gave up 3 bases and V 3 bases, and 13 bases lay outside the gene matches. Germline CDR1 and CDR2: LNHNV and YYDKDF (reference sequence). Since all of the isolated RNA was reverse transcribed, expressed TCRB transcripts were what got sequenced. Sequenced naive, central memory and regulatory T cell samples produced an average of about 3.57 million reads. TCRdb's copy holds only in-frame clones and misses some; the assay was immunoSEQ multiplex PCR. The data hold fewer than 900,000 clones, with roughly 16% observed a single time. Worth noting for this clone: Its specificity is not known.

V gene TRBV15 combines with J gene TRBJ2-7, with TRBD2 matching over 14 bases. The receptor comes from a woman between 18 and 29 years old in good health. Source material: naive CD4+ T cells from blood. In DNA form, the CDR3 reads TGTGCCACCAGCAGCCGATCCGGGACTAGCGGGAGACTTCACTACGAGCAGTACTTC. Translating it yields CATSSRSGTSGRLHYEQYF.